These 7 T cell receptor beta chains came from one sample sequenced in a study of blood T cell repertoires in COVID-19. Here immunoSEQ multiplex PCR was the method, and the copy in TCRdb shows in-frame clones only, minus some. The sample records some 40,000 clones, approximately 93% being singletons. Sequences were obtained from peripheral blood. These receptors were collected from a man aged 45-65 years with active COVID-19.

J is TRBJ2-7 and V is TRBV3-1 (or the pseudogene TRBV3-2), with 9 bases matching TRBD2. The CDR3 is 14 residues long. CDR1 is LGHDT and CDR2 is YNNKEL in the germline V gene (reference sequence). V lost 4 bases and J lost 3; bases outside the gene matches: 4. This chain's CDR3 is CASSPRGGNYEQYF. CDR3 nucleotide sequence: TGTGCCAGCAGCCCGCGGGGGGGGAACTACGAGCAGTACTTC.

The rearrangement joins TRBV4-3 to TRBJ1-1, with TRBD1 matching 7 bases. CDR1 and CDR2 from the germline V gene are LGHNA and YSLEER. The length of the CDR3 is 13 residues. Losses at the gene ends were 1 base for V and 8 bases for J; bases not matched to a gene: 4. As DNA, the CDR3 is TGCGCCAGCAGCCAAGTCAGGGGGGAAGAAGCTTTCTTT. It is translated as CASSQVRGEEAFF.

V usage is TRBV6-1 and J usage is TRBJ1-2, with no clear D. V was clipped by 2 bases and J by 8 bases, with 12 bases between them. The CDR3 has 13 residues. Germline V gene sequence: CDR1 MNHNS, CDR2 SASEGT. CDR3 loop: CASSEYEVGGYTF. In DNA, the CDR3 is TGTGCCAGCAGTGAATATGAGGTTGGGGGCTACACCTTC.

This rearrangement joins TRBV5-1 to TRBJ2-1; D is perhaps TRBD1 (6 bases). Trimming took off 0 bases at V and 8 bases at J, with 12 bases between the two ends. This CDR3 region has 14 residues. CDR1 is SGHRS, CDR2 YFSETQ, per germline. Written as DNA, the CDR3 is TGCGCCAGCAGCTTGGCGACAGGCCGGGATGAGCAGTTCTTC. Translated, it gives CASSLATGRDEQFF.

The chain uses TRBV4-1 and TRBJ2-3, with 9 bases identical to TRBD2. J lost 4 bases, V lost 1 base, and 6 bases had no gene match. The V gene's germline CDR1 is MGHRA and CDR2 YSYEKL. This CDR3 contains 16 residues. The CDR3 DNA reads TGCGCCAGCAGCCAAGGGGCGGGAGGGGTGGCAGATACGCAGTATTTT. Protein sequence: CASSQGAGGVADTQYF.

The chain carries TRBV11-3 and TRBJ2-1; 7 bases fit TRBD2. Losses at the gene ends were 5 bases for V and 3 bases for J; bases not matched to a gene: 10. The CDR3 is 16 amino acids. Germline CDR1 is SGHNT and CDR2 is YENEEA. The CDR3 region has the DNA TGTGCCAGCAGCGACCGGTGGCGGGGGAGCTACAATGAGCAGTTCTTC. Translation: CASSDRWRGSYNEQFF.

V usage is TRBV5-1 and J usage is TRBJ1-2, with D possibly TRBD1 on 5 matching bases. The CDR3 consists of 15 residues. Germline V CDR1 and CDR2: SGHRS, YFSETQ. Between the trimmed V and J ends, which lost 0 bases and 1 base, there was a span of 10 bases. CDR3 coding DNA: TGCGCCAGCAGCTTGGCCCCGGACAATAACTATGGCTACACCTTC. This sequence encodes CASSLAPDNNYGYTF.